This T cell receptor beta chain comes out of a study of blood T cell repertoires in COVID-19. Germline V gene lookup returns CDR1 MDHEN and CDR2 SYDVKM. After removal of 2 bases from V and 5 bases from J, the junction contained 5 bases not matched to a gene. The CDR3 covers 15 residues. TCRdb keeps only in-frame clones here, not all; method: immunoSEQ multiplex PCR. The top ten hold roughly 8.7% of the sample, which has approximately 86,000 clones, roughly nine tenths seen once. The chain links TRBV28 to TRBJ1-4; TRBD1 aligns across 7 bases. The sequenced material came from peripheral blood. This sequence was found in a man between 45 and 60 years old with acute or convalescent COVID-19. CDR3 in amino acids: CASSLNRGNNEKLFF. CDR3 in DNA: TGTGCCAGCAGTTTAAACAGGGGTAACAATGAAAAACTGTTTTTT.